This T cell receptor beta chain was observed in a study of blood T cells in healthy people across ages. The CDR3 length is 15 residues. Germline CDR1 and CDR2: MNHEY and SMNVEV (reference sequence). Sample donors were healthy Caucasian individuals that came from Russia, aged about 6 to 100. PBMCs were isolated at a quantity of at least 7 million per sample. Total RNA extraction produced at least 6 micrograms (per sample) for the study. It was with a sample-barcoded 5' primer and a J-beta primer mix that a second PCR of roughly 6 to 12 cycles was run. Carrying 12 random nucleotides, a template-switch adaptor labeled each individual cDNA molecule. MiXCR, run by TCRdb on the 5' RACE reads, gives a single entry per CDR3 protein. The sample holds approximately 1.5 million distinct CDR3 sequences, roughly 32% seen once.

The TCR originated in a woman aged 25 to 39 in good health. The sequencing sample was made of blood. V is TRBV27 and J is TRBJ2-5; D not certain. The J call may be incorrect, as the DNA end agrees better with TRBJ2-7. CDR3: CASSSSAGELYEQYF. CDR3 coding DNA: TGTGCCAGCTCATCGTCGGCAGGTGAATTGTACGAGCAGTACTTC.